This T cell receptor (beta chain) was identified during a study of blood T cell repertoires in COVID-19. Original handling: Amplification of reference gene primers was used by the study to estimate nucleated cell counts. Clones were read by immunoSEQ multiplex PCR, and TCRdb kept only the in-frame ones, dropping some. The DNA was the basis for D and trimming; V, J and clone size are from that table. The data show about 100,000 clones, with about 77% seen just once and 9.5% to 13% held by the top ten. V lost 3 bases, J lost 7 bases, and 12 bases lay in between. CDR3 size: 13 residues. The source of this sequence is a woman in her 70s with acute or convalescent COVID-19. Input material: peripheral blood. This rearrangement joins TRBV12-3 or TRBV12-4 to TRBJ1-2; tentative D call: TRBD1 (5 bases). CDR3 loop: CASSLLAGSGYTF. The CDR3, as DNA: TGTGCCAGCAGTTTGTTAGCAGGGTCTGGCTACACCTTC.